The present TCR beta chain was sequenced within a study of cytomegalovirus exposure and HLA in healthy donors. General observations from the study: Reportedly, diagnosis of cytomegalovirus status by the classifier showed high specificity and sensitivity. Near-uniform donor sequencing depth was presumed by presence/absence analyses. Segments of the TCR beta V type were, in most cases, productive about 90% or about 30% of the time in an earlier analysis. Several of the most significant clusters appeared linked to common viral pathogens, based on a later analysis.

Details on this clone: Its specificity is unknown.

The PCR contained 60 Vbeta and 13 Jbeta primers. This table comes from immunoSEQ multiplex PCR, and its TCRdb copy is limited to in-frame clones, with some not included. The data contain 160,000 or so clones, around 77% of them seen just once; the ten biggest clones take up approximately 2.5%. This sequence was found in a man in his sixties in good health and CMV-seronegative. Sequenced: PBMCs.

The CDR3 nucleotides are TGTGCCAGCAGCCGAGGGACGAACACCGGGGAGCTGTTTTTT. This sequence encodes CASSRGTNTGELFF. The rearrangement joins TRBV11-2 to TRBJ2-2; D perhaps matches TRBD2 (5 bases). The ends were cut back, 5 bases at V and 0 bases at J, with 7 bases in the middle. CDR3 length equals 14 residues. Germline values: CDR1 SGHAT, CDR2 FQNNGV.